This T cell receptor (beta chain) was observed in a study of OX40 agonist ivuxolimab in advanced cancers. Study conclusions and caveats: The specificity for antigen of the expanded peripheral T cells was not determined. Some nonresponders also had low normalized T-cell clonal expansion.

Assay used: immunoSEQ multiplex PCR; TCRdb lists only in-frame clones, some missing. The repertoire holds tens of thousands of clones, with over 60% as singletons. Trimming at V came to 2 bases and at J to 3 bases, leaving 8 bases not matched to a gene. This CDR3 has 16 amino acids. Germline V CDR1 and CDR2: SGHDN, FVKESK. Comments on this clone: Its antigen is unidentified.

The V and J genes are TRBV14 and TRBJ2-7; 9 nucleotides line up with TRBD2. This clonotype originated in an adult with an advanced solid tumor such as melanoma, head and neck, liver or kidney cancer. The sample consisted of CD4+ or CD8+ T cells sorted from blood, taken in a trial of the OX40 agonist ivuxolimab. The CDR3 is CASSQRSGLASYEQYF. CDR3 nucleotide sequence: TGTGCCAGCAGCCAACGGTCGGGACTAGCAAGCTACGAGCAGTACTTC.